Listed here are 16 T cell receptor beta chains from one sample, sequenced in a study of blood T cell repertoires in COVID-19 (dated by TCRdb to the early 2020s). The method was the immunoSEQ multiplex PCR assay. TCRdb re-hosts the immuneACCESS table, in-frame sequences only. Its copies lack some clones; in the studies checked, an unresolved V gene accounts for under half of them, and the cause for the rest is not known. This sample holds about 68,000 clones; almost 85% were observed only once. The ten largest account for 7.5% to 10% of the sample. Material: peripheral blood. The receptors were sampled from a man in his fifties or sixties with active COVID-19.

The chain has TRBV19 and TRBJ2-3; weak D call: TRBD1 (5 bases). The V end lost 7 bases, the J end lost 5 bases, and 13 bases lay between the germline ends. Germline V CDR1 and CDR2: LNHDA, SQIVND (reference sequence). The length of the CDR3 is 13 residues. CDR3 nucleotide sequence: TGTGCCAGTACCCAGGGTCGGTTAGATACGCAGTATTTT. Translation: CASTQGRLDTQYF.

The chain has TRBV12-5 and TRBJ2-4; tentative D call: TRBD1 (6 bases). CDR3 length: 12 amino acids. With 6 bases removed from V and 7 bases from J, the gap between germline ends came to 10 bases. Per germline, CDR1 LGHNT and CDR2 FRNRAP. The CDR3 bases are TGTGCTAGTGGGAGGGACACCAACATTCAGTACTTC. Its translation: CASGRDTNIQYF. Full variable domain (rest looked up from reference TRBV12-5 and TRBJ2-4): DARVTQTPRHKVTEMGQEVTMRCQPILGHNTVFWYRQTMMQGLELLAYFRNRAPLDDSGMPKDRFSAEMPDATLATLKIQPSEPRDSAVYFCASGRDTNIQYFGAGTRLSVL.

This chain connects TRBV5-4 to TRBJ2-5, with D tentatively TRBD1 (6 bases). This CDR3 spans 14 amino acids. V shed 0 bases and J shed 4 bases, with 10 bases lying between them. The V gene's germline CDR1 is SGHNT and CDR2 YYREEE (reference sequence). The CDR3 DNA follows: TGTGCCAGCAGCTTGGCGGCAGGGGTAGAGACCCAGTACTTC. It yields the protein CASSLAAGVETQYF.

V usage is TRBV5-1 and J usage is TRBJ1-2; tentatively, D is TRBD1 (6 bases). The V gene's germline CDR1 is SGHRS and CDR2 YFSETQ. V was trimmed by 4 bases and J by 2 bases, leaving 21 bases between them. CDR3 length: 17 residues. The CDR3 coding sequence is TGCGCCAGCAGCCCGGAGGGGGGGTATACGGCAAACTATGGCTACACCTTC. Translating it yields CASSPEGGYTANYGYTF.

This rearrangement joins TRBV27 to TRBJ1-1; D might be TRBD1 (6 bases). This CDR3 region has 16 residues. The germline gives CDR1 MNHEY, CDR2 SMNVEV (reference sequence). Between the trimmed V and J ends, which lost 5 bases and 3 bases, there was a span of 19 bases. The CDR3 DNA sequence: TGTGCCAGCAGTCACCGGGACAAGGACGGGGACACTGAAGCTTTCTTT. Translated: CASSHRDKDGDTEAFF.

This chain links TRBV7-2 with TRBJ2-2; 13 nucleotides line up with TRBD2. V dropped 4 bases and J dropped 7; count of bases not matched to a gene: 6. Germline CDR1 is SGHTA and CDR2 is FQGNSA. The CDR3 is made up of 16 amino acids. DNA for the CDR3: TGTGCCAGCAGCTCCGGGACTAGCGGGACCTTCGGGGAGCTGTTTTTT. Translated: CASSSGTSGTFGELFF.

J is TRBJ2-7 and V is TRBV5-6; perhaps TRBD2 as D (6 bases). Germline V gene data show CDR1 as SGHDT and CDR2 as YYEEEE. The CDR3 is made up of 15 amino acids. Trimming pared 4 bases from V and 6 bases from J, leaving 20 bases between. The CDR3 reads CASSPDAGNYVEQYF. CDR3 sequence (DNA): TGTGCCAGCAGCCCCGATGCGGGGAACTACGTCGAGCAGTACTTC.

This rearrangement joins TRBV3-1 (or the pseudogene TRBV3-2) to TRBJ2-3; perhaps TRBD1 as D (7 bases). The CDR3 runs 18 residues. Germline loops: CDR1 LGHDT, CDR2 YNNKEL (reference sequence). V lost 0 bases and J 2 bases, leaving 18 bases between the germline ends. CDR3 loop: CASSQDEQGWGVTDTQYF. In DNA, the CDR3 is TGTGCCAGCAGCCAAGATGAACAGGGGTGGGGGGTCACAGATACGCAGTATTTT.

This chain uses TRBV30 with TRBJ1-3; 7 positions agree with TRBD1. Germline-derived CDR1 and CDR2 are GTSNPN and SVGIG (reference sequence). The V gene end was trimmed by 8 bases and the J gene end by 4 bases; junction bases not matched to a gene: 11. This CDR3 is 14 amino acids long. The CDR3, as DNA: TGTGCCGGCCACCGACAGGGTGCAGGAAACACCATATATTTT. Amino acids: CAGHRQGAGNTIYF.

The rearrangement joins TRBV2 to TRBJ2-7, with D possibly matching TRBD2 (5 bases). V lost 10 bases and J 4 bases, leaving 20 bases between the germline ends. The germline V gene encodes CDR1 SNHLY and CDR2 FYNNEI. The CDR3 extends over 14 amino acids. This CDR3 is CAINGERREYEQYF. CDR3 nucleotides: TGTGCCATCAATGGGGAGAGGCGAGAATACGAGCAGTACTTC.

The CDR3 coding sequence is TGTGCCAGCAGTTTATGGACTAGCGGGTCCTACAATGAGCAGTTCTTC. It encodes CASSLWTSGSYNEQFF. The chain is built from TRBV27 and TRBJ2-1; 11 nucleotides match TRBD2. The junction had 0 bases not matched to a gene; V was cut back by 1 base and J by 1 base. Germline V gene data show CDR1 as MNHEY and CDR2 as SMNVEV (reference sequence). This CDR3 is 16 amino acids long.

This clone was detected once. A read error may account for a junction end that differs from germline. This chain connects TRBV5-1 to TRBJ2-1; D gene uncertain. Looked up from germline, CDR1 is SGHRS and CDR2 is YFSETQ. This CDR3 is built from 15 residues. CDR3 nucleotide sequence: TGCGCCAGCAGTTTGGTAGGTCAGGTCAACAATGAGCAGTTCTTC. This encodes CASSLVGQVNNEQFF.

CDR3 sequence (DNA): TGCGCCAGCGGGGGGTCGGGCCTTGGGGACAGTAACTATGGCTACACCTTC. Translated, it gives CASGGSGLGDSNYGYTF. The chain is built from TRBV10-2 and TRBJ1-2, with 7 bases aligning to TRBD1. V lost 8 bases and J lost 1; bases outside the gene matches: 16. This CDR3 spans 17 amino acids. Germline-derived CDR1 and CDR2 are WSHSY and SAAADI.

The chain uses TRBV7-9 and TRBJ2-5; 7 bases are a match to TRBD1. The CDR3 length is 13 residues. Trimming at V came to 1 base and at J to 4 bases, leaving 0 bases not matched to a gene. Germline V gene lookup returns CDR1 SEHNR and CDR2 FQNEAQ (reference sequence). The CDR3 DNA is TGTGCCAGCAGCTTAGGGACAGGAGAGACCCAGTACTTC. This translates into CASSLGTGETQYF.

The CDR3 here is CASGGTSGVNEQFF. In nucleotides, the CDR3 is TGTGCCAGCGGGGGGACTAGCGGGGTGAATGAGCAGTTCTTC. The rearrangement joins TRBV2 to TRBJ2-1; 13 nucleotides agree with TRBD2. CDR3 size: 14 residues. Germline CDR1 reads SNHLY; CDR2 reads FYNNEI. Germline trimming cut 8 bases from V and 7 bases from J; bases unmatched to any gene: 5.

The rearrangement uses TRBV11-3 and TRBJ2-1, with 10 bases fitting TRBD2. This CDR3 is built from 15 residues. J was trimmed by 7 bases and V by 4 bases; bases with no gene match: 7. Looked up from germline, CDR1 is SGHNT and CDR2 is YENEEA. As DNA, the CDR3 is TGTGCCAGCAGCTACTATTCGACTAGCGGGAATGAGCAGTTCTTC. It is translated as CASSYYSTSGNEQFF.